These 24 T cell receptor beta chains share one sample of origin, sequenced in a study of T cell changes during pregnancy in multiple sclerosis. The data were produced by immunoSEQ multiplex PCR, yet TCRdb's version contains in-frame clones alone and is incomplete. The data hold almost 50,000 clones, with roughly 94% observed a single time. Sequences were derived from CD4+ T cells from peripheral blood mononuclear cells, sampled in the third trimester of pregnancy. These receptors all stem from a female donor with multiple sclerosis, enrolled in a pregnancy study.

V is TRBV27 and J is TRBJ1-5, with unresolved D. This CDR3 is built from 15 residues. CDR1 and CDR2 (germline): MNHEY, SMNVEV (reference sequence). The ends were cut back, 3 bases at V and 0 bases at J, with 9 bases in the middle. The CDR3 sequence: CASSLGSHSNQPQHF. DNA for the CDR3: TGTGCCAGCAGTTTGGGCAGCCATAGCAATCAGCCCCAGCATTTT.

This clone appeared a single time. The V and J genes are TRBV30 and TRBJ1-5; TRBD1 matches at 9 bases. V lost 7 bases, J lost 1 base, and 14 bases stayed unmatched. The CDR3 runs 17 residues. Germline-derived CDR1 and CDR2 are GTSNPN and SVGIG (reference sequence). In nucleotides, the CDR3 is TGTGCCTATACCCCGGGACAGGGATTCGTGAGCAATCAGCCCCAGCATTTT. Protein: CAYTPGQGFVSNQPQHF.

This chain connects TRBV27 to TRBJ2-5; 10 bases are a match to TRBD1. CDR1 and CDR2 from the germline V gene are MNHEY and SMNVEV (reference sequence). V gave up 8 bases and J gave up 6 bases; unmatched junction bases: 6. This CDR3 has 13 residues. In DNA form, the CDR3 reads TGTGCCAGCGGGGACAGGGGTTCGAAGACCCAGTACTTC. This codes for CASGDRGSKTQYF.

The chain recombines TRBV18 with TRBJ1-4; D unclear. The V and J ends lost 0 bases and 4 bases respectively, with 6 bases between them. Germline V gene data show CDR1 as KGHSH and CDR2 as LQKENI. The length of the CDR3 is 14 residues. Here the CDR3 reads CASSPPSLNEKLFF. In DNA, the CDR3 is TGTGCCAGCTCACCACCGTCTCTTAATGAAAAACTGTTTTTT.

The CDR3 nucleotides read TGTGCCAGCAGTGGGGCGAGCTCCTACGAGCAGTACTTC. Its protein product is CASSGASSYEQYF. The chain combines TRBV2 with TRBJ2-7; D is unclear. Germline CDR1 SNHLY, CDR2 FYNNEI. The CDR3 is 13 amino acids. V gave up 4 bases and J gave up 0 bases, with 7 bases separating them. The full variable domain, in which reference TRBV2 and TRBJ2-7 provide the parts outside the CDR3, is EPEVTQTPSHQVTQMGQEVILRCVPISNHLYFYWYRQILGQKVEFLVSFYNNEISEKSEIFDDQFSVERPDGSNFTLKIRSTKLEDSAMYFCASSGASSYEQYFGPGTRLTVT.

V is TRBV2 and J is TRBJ1-5; 8 bases line up with TRBD1. This CDR3 has 15 residues. Per germline, CDR1 SNHLY and CDR2 FYNNEI. Trimming took 4 bases from V and 9 from J; bases not matched to a gene: 11. The CDR3 bases are TGTGCCAGCAGTGTTATAGGACAGGGTGAAAGGCCCCAGCATTTT. Translating it yields CASSVIGQGERPQHF.

The V gene is TRBV28, the J gene TRBJ2-3, with 8 bases that match TRBD2. V was clipped by 3 bases and J by 2 bases; unmatched bases: 4. Germline V gene data show CDR1 as MDHEN and CDR2 as SYDVKM. The CDR3 is 15 residues long. The CDR3: CASSFAGGTTDTQYF. The CDR3 DNA follows: TGTGCCAGCAGTTTCGCGGGAGGCACCACAGATACGCAGTATTTT.

The chain employs TRBV9 and TRBJ2-5, with D uncertain. Germline lookup yields CDR1 SGDLS and CDR2 YYNGEE. V lost 0 bases and J lost 0, with 6 bases in between. This CDR3 contains 14 residues. CDR3 sequence: CASSVGTDQETQYF. CDR3 bases: TGTGCCAGCAGCGTAGGCACAGACCAAGAGACCCAGTACTTC.

The chain carries TRBV7-9 and TRBJ2-7; D unclear. V lost 5 bases to trimming and J lost 2 bases, with 7 bases between them. The germline CDR1 and CDR2 sequences are SEHNR and FQNEAQ (reference sequence). The CDR3 is 12 amino acids. Here the CDR3 reads CASSDGPYEQYF. In nucleotides, the CDR3 is TGTGCCAGCAGCGATGGCCCCTACGAGCAGTACTTC.

The chain links TRBV19 to TRBJ1-1; maybe TRBD1 (6 bases). The CDR3 has 14 residues. Between the trimmed V and J ends, which lost 1 base and 8 bases, there was a span of 14 bases. The V gene's germline CDR1 is LNHDA and CDR2 SQIVND (reference sequence). The CDR3 sequence is CASSIGLQGAEAFF. The CDR3 DNA sequence: TGTGCCAGTAGTATAGGGCTACAGGGCGCCGAAGCTTTCTTT.

The chain uses TRBV6-6 and TRBJ2-7, with 10 positions matching TRBD1. The junction had 3 bases not matched to a gene; V was cut back by 2 bases and J by 5 bases. The CDR3 has 14 residues. The V gene's germline CDR1 is MNHNY and CDR2 SVGAGI (reference sequence). Here the CDR3 DNA reads TGTGCCAGCAGTTACCCGGGACAGGGGAACGAGCAGTACTTC. Amino acid sequence: CASSYPGQGNEQYF.

The chain combines TRBV5-6 with TRBJ2-7, with 9 positions matching TRBD2. Germline V gene data show CDR1 as SGHDT and CDR2 as YYEEEE. V gave up 1 base and J gave up 4 bases; unmatched junction bases: 12. The CDR3 has 17 amino acids. The DNA of the CDR3 is TGTGCCAGCAGCTTGCGGGCCGTAGCGGGGGCCGAATACGAGCAGTACTTC. Residues: CASSLRAVAGAEYEQYF.

J is TRBJ2-3 and V is TRBV29-1; D gene ambiguous. V lost 1 base and J lost 2, with 16 bases in between. CDR3 length: 16 amino acids. Germline V gives CDR1 SQVTM, CDR2 ANQGSEA. CDR3 residues: CSVEARHILNTDTQYF. The CDR3 DNA reads TGCAGCGTTGAAGCTAGGCACATTCTCAACACAGATACGCAGTATTTT.

V and J are TRBV5-1 and TRBJ2-5; 7 nucleotides agree with TRBD1. The CDR3 has 16 residues. Germline V gene sequence: CDR1 SGHRS, CDR2 YFSETQ. The V segment lost 0 bases and the J segment 5 bases; nucleotides outside the gene matches: 10. This CDR3 is CASSLGTGYVRETQYF. The DNA for the CDR3 is TGCGCCAGCAGCTTGGGGACAGGTTATGTTAGGGAGACCCAGTACTTC.

The rearrangement joins TRBV6-1 to TRBJ2-1; TRBD1 agrees at 9 bases. The junction had 13 bases not matched to a gene; V was cut back by 1 base and J by 3 bases. The germline gives CDR1 MNHNS, CDR2 SASEGT. CDR3 length: 19 residues. CDR3 nucleotides: TGTGCCAGCAGTGAAGGCGCGTATGGTCAGGGACAGGGCTACAATGAGCAGTTCTTC. It encodes CASSEGAYGQGQGYNEQFF.

The J gene is TRBJ2-7, the V gene TRBV18, with TRBD1 matching 7 bases. Germline assignment: CDR1 KGHSH and CDR2 LQKENI. The length of the CDR3 is 13 residues. V shed 2 bases and J 6 bases; nucleotides not matched to a gene: 4. CDR3 DNA sequence: TGTGCCAGCTCACCAGAGACAGGGTTCGAGCAGTACTTC. It encodes CASSPETGFEQYF.

V gene TRBV4-3 combines with J gene TRBJ1-2; 9 bases match TRBD1. With V trimmed by 6 bases and J by 3 bases, 5 bases remained unmatched. CDR3 length: 14 residues. Germline lookup yields CDR1 LGHNA and CDR2 YSLEER. In DNA form, the CDR3 reads TGCGCCAGCAGTGACCGGGACAGGGACTATGGCTACACCTTC. Translated, it gives CASSDRDRDYGYTF.

The chain carries TRBV29-1 and TRBJ1-4; D gene uncertain. There are 14 residues in the CDR3. Trimming left V 1 base short and J 2 bases short, with 8 bases between. Germline loops: CDR1 SQVTM, CDR2 ANQGSEA. CDR3 residues: CSVEAGVTNEKLFF. CDR3 DNA sequence: TGCAGCGTTGAAGCCGGGGTCACTAATGAAAAACTGTTTTTT.

In the case of this clone: Distinct nucleotide sequences in the sample also encode this CDR3. This rearrangement joins TRBV5-1 to TRBJ1-1; no firm D call. CDR3 size: 14 residues. Germline assignment: CDR1 SGHRS and CDR2 YFSETQ. V was shortened by 0 bases and J by 3 bases, with 9 bases between the two germline ends. The CDR3 reads CASSLGRLDTEAFF. The CDR3 nucleotides read TGCGCCAGCAGCTTGGGCAGGTTGGACACTGAAGCTTTCTTT. Looking up the rest from reference TRBV5-1 and TRBJ1-1 gives the full variable domain: KAGVTQTPRYLIKTRGQQVTLSCSPISGHRSVSWYQQTPGQGLQFLFEYFSETQRNKGNFPGRFSGRQFSNSRSEMNVSTLELGDSALYLCASSLGRLDTEAFFGQGTRLTVV.

The CDR3 spells CASSENRGTSGSYEQYF. The CDR3 DNA is TGTGCCAGCAGTGAAAACCGTGGGACTAGCGGGAGCTACGAGCAGTACTTC. V usage is TRBV6-1 and J usage is TRBJ2-7; 14 positions agree with TRBD2. The CDR3 has 17 amino acids. The junction had 6 bases not matched to a gene; V was cut back by 2 bases and J by 3 bases. The V gene's germline CDR1 is MNHNS and CDR2 SASEGT.

The gene calls are TRBV2 and TRBJ1-6; TRBD1 aligns across 12 bases. The V gene's germline CDR1 is SNHLY and CDR2 FYNNEI. The CDR3 extends over 15 amino acids. J was trimmed by 8 bases and V by 6 bases; bases with no gene match: 5. The CDR3 loop is CASRPGTGGDSPLHF. DNA of the CDR3: TGTGCCAGCAGACCGGGGACAGGGGGCGATTCACCCCTCCACTTT.

Concerning this clone itself: Compared with germline, one end of the junction differs, possibly owing to a read error. V gene TRBV5-5 combines with J gene TRBJ2-1; 7 nucleotides align to TRBD2. There are 14 residues in the CDR3. Germline V lookup: CDR1 SGHKS, CDR2 YYEKEE (reference sequence). CDR3 nucleotides: TGTGCCAGCATCACACTGGGGGGGTACAGTGAGCAGTTCTTC. It encodes CASITLGGYSEQFF.

The chain uses TRBV11-1 and TRBJ1-1; D remains ambiguous. The CDR3 runs to 14 residues. V gave up 0 bases and J gave up 11 bases, with 16 bases separating them. The V gene's germline CDR1 is SGHAT and CDR2 FQDESV (reference sequence). The CDR3 spells CASSLAGSAAGAFF. CDR3 DNA sequence: TGTGCCAGCAGCTTAGCCGGGTCCGCGGCGGGTGCTTTCTTT.

V gene TRBV6-5 combines with J gene TRBJ2-3, with TRBD2 identical over 11 bases. The CDR3 loop spans 14 amino acids. Looked up from germline, CDR1 is MNHEY and CDR2 is SVGAGI. The trim removed 8 bases at V and 3 bases at J, leaving 4 bases unmatched. In DNA form, the CDR3 reads TGTGCCAGCCGCCTAGCGGGAGGAACAGATACGCAGTATTTT. Its protein is CASRLAGGTDTQYF.